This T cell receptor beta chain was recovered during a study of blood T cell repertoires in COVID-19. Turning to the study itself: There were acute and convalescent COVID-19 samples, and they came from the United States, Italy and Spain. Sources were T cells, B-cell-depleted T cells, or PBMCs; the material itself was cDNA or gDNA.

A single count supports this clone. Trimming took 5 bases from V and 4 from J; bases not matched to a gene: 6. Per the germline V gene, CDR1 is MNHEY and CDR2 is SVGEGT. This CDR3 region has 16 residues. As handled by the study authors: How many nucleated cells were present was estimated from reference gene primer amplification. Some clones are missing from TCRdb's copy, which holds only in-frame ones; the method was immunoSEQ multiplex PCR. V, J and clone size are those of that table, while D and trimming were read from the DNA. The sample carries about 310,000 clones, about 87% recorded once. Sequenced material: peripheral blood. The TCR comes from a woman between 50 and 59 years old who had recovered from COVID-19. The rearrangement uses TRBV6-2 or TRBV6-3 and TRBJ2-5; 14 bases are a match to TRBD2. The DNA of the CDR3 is TGTGCCAGCAGTCCGGGACTAGCGGGGGTAGTAGAGACCCAGTACTTC. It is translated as CASSPGLAGVVETQYF.